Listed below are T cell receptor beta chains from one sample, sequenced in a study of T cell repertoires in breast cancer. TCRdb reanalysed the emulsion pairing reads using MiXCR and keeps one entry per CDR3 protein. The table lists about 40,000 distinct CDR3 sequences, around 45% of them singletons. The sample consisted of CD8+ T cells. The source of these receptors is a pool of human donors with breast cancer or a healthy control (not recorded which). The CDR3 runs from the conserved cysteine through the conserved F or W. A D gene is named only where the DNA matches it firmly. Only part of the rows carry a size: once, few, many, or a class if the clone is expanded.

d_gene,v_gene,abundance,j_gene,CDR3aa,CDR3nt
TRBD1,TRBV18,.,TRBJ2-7,CASSPSGDRRYEQYF,TGTGCCAGCTCTCCCTCCGGGGACAGGCGGTACGAGCAGTACTTC
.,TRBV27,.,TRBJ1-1,CASGLGRYNRPNEAFF,TGTGCCAGCGGTTTAGGAAGGTATAACCGGCCGAACGAAGCTTTCTTT
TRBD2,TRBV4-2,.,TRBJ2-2,CASSQDVAGGRVAGELFF,TGTGCCAGCAGCCAAGATGTCGCGGGGGGGCGTGTCGCCGGGGAGCTGTTTTTT
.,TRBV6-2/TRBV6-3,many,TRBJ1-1,CASSHTTQSTEAFF,TGTGCCAGCAGCCACACCACCCAGAGCACTGAAGCTTTCTTT
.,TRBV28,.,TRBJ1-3,CASSQMRGQAGNTIYF,TGTGCCAGCAGTCAAATGAGAGGGCAAGCTGGAAACACCATATATTTT
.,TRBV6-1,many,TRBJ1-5,CASSGQQNQPQHF,TGTGCCAGCAGTGGACAGCAGAATCAGCCCCAGCATTTT
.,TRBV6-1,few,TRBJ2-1,CASSESPDRRQFF,TGTGCCAGCAGTGAATCTCCCGACCGTAGGCAGTTCTTC
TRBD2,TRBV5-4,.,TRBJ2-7,CASSLAEWRGAPYEQYF,TGTGCCAGCAGCTTGGCCGAGTGGCGGGGGGCCCCCTACGAGCAGTACTTC
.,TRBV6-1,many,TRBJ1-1,CASSKHGFNTEAFF,TGTGCCAGCAGTAAACACGGGTTCAACACTGAAGCTTTCTTT
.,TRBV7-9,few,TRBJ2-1,CASSRMDGYNEQFF,TGTGCCAGCAGCCGCATGGACGGCTACAATGAGCAGTTCTTC
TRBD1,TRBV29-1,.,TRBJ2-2,CSVVRQGGQTGELFF,TGCAGCGTTGTTCGACAGGGGGGCCAGACCGGGGAGCTGTTTTTT
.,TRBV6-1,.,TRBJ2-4,CATRRLGSIQYF,TGTGCCACACGAAGGTTAGGAAGCATTCAGTACTTC
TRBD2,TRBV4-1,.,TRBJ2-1,CASSHSSGGPYNEQFF,TGCGCCAGCAGCCATTCTAGCGGGGGCCCGTACAATGAGCAGTTCTTC
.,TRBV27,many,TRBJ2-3,CASSWVASTDTQYF,TGTGCCAGCAGTTGGGTCGCCTCCACAGATACGCAGTATTTT
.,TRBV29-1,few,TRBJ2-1,CSVGNRDYNEQFF,TGCAGCGTGGGAAACCGGGACTACAATGAGCAGTTCTTC
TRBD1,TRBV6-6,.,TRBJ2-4,CASSLGQGLAKNIQYF,TGTGCCAGCAGTCTCGGACAGGGCCTAGCCAAAAACATTCAGTACTTC
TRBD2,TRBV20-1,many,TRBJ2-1,CSAHSTSGGDHEQFF,TGCAGTGCCCATTCCACTAGCGGGGGGGATCATGAGCAGTTCTTC
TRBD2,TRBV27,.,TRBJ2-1,CASSAGGEQFF,TGTGCCAGCAGCGCGGGGGGTGAGCAGTTCTTC
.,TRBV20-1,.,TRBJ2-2,CSATPTTGAGELFF,TGCAGTGCTACACCCACTACAGGCGCCGGGGAGCTGTTTTTT
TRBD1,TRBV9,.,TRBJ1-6,CASSVDKEGASPLHF,TGTGCCAGCAGCGTAGATAAGGAGGGGGCCTCACCCCTCCACTTT
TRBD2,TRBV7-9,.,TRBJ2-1,CASSPGTSGNNEQFF,TGTGCCAGCAGCCCAGGGACTAGCGGCAACAATGAGCAGTTCTTC
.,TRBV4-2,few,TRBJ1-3,CASSQDLVEGNTIYF,TGTGCCAGCAGCCAAGATTTGGTCGAGGGAAACACCATATATTTT
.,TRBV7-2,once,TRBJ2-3,CASGASGSYPRTQYF,TGTGCCAGCGGCGCGTCCGGGAGCTACCCCCGTACGCAGTATTTT
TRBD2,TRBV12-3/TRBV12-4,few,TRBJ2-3,CASSLRLAERADTQYF,TGTGCCAGCAGTTTAAGACTAGCGGAGAGGGCAGATACGCAGTATTTT
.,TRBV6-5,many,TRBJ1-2,CASSYDRISYGYTF,TGTGCCAGCAGTTATGACAGGATAAGCTATGGCTACACCTTC
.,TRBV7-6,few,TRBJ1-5,CASSLRRGQPQHF,TGTGCCAGCAGCTTAAGAAGGGGGCAGCCCCAGCATTTT
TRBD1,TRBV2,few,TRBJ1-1,CASSPPDRGDTEAFF,TGTGCCAGCAGCCCTCCCGACAGGGGGGACACTGAAGCTTTCTTT
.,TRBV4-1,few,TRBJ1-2,CASSLNQGMAGYTF,TGCGCCAGCAGTTTAAACCAGGGAATGGCTGGCTACACCTTC
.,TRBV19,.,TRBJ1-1,CASSSRQTTGMNTEAFF,TGTGCCAGTAGTTCCCGACAGACAACGGGAATGAACACTGAAGCTTTCTTT
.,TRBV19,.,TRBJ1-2,CASSSVEGANYGYTF,TGTGCCAGTAGTTCGGTTGAGGGAGCTAACTATGGCTACACCTTC
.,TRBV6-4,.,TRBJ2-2,CASSDSGNGKLFF,TGTGCCAGCAGTGACTCGGGCAACGGGAAGCTGTTTTTT
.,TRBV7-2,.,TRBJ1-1,CASSFQSMNTEAFF,TGTGCCAGCAGCTTCCAGTCCATGAACACTGAAGCTTTCTTT
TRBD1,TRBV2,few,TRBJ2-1,CASSPGGLPHYEQFF,TGTGCCAGCAGCCCAGGGGGCTTACCCCACTATGAGCAGTTCTTC
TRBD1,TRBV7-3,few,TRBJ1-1,CASGQGANTEAFF,TGTGCCAGCGGGCAGGGGGCTAACACTGAAGCTTTCTTT
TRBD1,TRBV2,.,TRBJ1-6,CASSYGQGNSPLHF,TGTGCCAGCAGCTACGGACAGGGAAATTCACCCCTCCACTTT
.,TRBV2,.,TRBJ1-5,CASGRPSNQPQHF,TGTGCCAGCGGCAGACCGAGCAATCAGCCCCAGCATTTT
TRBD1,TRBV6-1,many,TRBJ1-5,CASSARQGALRSNQPQHF,TGTGCCAGCAGTGCGAGACAGGGGGCTTTACGCAGCAATCAGCCCCAGCATTTT
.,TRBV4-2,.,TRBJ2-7,CASSQDAPPGANYEQYF,TGTGCCAGCAGCCAAGATGCCCCCCCAGGGGCGAACTACGAGCAGTACTTC
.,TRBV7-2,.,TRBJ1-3,CASSLEMGVLSGNTIYF,TGTGCCAGCAGCTTGGAAATGGGTGTCCTCTCTGGAAACACCATATATTTT
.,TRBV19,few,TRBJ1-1,CASSIVLWDKEAFF,TGTGCCAGTAGTATAGTTCTGTGGGACAAGGAAGCTTTCTTT
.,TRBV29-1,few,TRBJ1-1,CSVGAGWGMNTEAFF,TGCAGCGTTGGGGCGGGTTGGGGAATGAACACTGAAGCTTTCTTT
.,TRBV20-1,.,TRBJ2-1,CSARDWATYNEQFF,TGCAGTGCTAGGGACTGGGCCACCTACAATGAGCAGTTCTTC
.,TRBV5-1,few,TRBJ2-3,CASSGEGTDTQYF,TGCGCCAGCTCGGGAGAAGGCACAGATACGCAGTATTTT
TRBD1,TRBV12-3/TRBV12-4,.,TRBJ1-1,CASRRDRTNTEAFF,TGTGCCAGCAGGAGGGACAGGACAAACACTGAAGCTTTCTTT
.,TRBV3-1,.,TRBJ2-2,CASSQGVVGGELFF,TGTGCCAGCAGCCAAGGTGTAGTTGGCGGGGAGCTGTTTTTT
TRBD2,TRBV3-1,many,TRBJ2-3,CASSPLWVAGGHTDTQYF,TGTGCCAGCAGCCCTCTTTGGGTAGCGGGAGGCCACACAGATACGCAGTATTTT
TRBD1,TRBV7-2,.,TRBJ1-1,CASSLRGLGIEAFF,TGTGCCAGCAGCTTAAGGGGGCTGGGGATTGAAGCTTTCTTT
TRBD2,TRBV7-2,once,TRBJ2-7,CASSERLAGYEQYF,TGTGCCAGCAGCGAGAGACTAGCGGGATACGAGCAGTACTTC
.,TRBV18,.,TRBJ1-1,CASSPGLAEAFF,TGTGCCAGCTCACCTGGTTTGGCAGAAGCTTTCTTT
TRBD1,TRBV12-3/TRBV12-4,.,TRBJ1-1,CASSLADRANTEAFF,TGTGCCAGCAGTTTGGCTGACAGGGCGAACACTGAAGCTTTCTTT
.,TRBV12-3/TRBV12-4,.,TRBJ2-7,CASSFYSSISYEQYF,TGTGCCAGCAGTTTTTATTCAAGCATCTCCTACGAGCAGTACTTC
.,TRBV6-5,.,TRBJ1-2,CASSYQAGDGHTF,TGTGCCAGCAGTTATCAAGCAGGGGATGGCCACACCTTC
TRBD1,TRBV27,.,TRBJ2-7,CASSRPGQGPYEQYF,TGTGCCAGCAGTCGACCGGGACAGGGTCCCTACGAGCAGTACTTC
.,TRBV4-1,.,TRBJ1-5,CASSSFDSSAFNQPQHF,TGCGCCAGCAGCTCTTTTGACAGTTCAGCTTTCAATCAGCCCCAGCATTTT
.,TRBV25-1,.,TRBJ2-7,CASSGIGKTKGEQYF,TGTGCCAGCAGTGGAATAGGGAAGACTAAGGGCGAGCAGTACTTC
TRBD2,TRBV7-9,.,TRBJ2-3,CASSDAGGGSTDTQYF,TGTGCCAGCAGCGACGCGGGGGGGGGCAGCACAGATACGCAGTATTTT
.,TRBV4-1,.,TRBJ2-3,CANSQGASESTDTQYF,TGCGCCAACAGCCAAGGGGCTAGCGAGAGCACAGATACGCAGTATTTT